One sample yielded the 21 T cell receptor beta chains listed below, sequenced in a study of T cell changes during pregnancy in multiple sclerosis. The method was immunoSEQ multiplex PCR; TCRdb's version includes in-frame clones alone and lacks a portion of them. The data contain around 74,000 clones, about nine tenths of them singletons. The material sequenced was peripheral blood, taken before pregnancy. Receptor source: a female donor with multiple sclerosis, enrolled in a pregnancy study.

This clone was counted a single time. The genes are TRBV4-1 and TRBJ1-2; D ambiguous. The germline V gene has CDR1 MGHRA and CDR2 YSYEKL. This CDR3 has 14 amino acids. The V and J ends lost 0 bases and 0 bases respectively, with 5 bases between them. This CDR3 reads CASSQEGSNYGYTF. The CDR3 nucleotides are TGCGCCAGCAGCCAAGAGGGCTCTAACTATGGCTACACCTTC.

This sequence joins TRBV19 and TRBJ1-2; 10 bases fit TRBD1. V was clipped by 6 bases and J by 8 bases; unmatched bases: 3. The germline V gene has CDR1 LNHDA and CDR2 SQIVND (reference sequence). The CDR3 is made up of 12 amino acids. The CDR3 region is CASRDRGDGYTF. CDR3 DNA sequence: TGTGCCAGTAGGGACAGGGGGGACGGCTACACCTTC.

This rearrangement joins TRBV18 to TRBJ1-5, with TRBD1 matching 8 bases. Germline V gene data show CDR1 as KGHSH and CDR2 as LQKENI. V lost 6 bases to trimming and J lost 1 base; unmatched junction nucleotides: 8. This CDR3 is 16 amino acids long. Here the CDR3 DNA reads TGTGCCAGCTCCCCGACAGGGGTCGGGAGCAATCAGCCCCAGCATTTT. Protein: CASSPTGVGSNQPQHF. Combining the CDR3 with reference TRBV18 and TRBJ1-5 gives the whole variable domain NAGVMQNPRHLVRRRGQEARLRCSPMKGHSHVYWYRQLPEEGLKFMVYLQKENIIDESGMPKERFSAEFPKEGPSILRIQQVVRGDSAAYFCASSPTGVGSNQPQHFGDGTRLSIL.

The chain uses TRBV30 and TRBJ2-7, with a possible D match to TRBD1 (5 bases). The CDR3 loop spans 13 amino acids. From germline, CDR1 is GTSNPN and CDR2 SVGIG (reference sequence). V shed 3 bases and J shed 7 bases, with 16 bases lying between them. CDR3 bases: TGTGCCTGGAGCCCAGGGCCGGCGAAAGAGCAGTACTTC. Translation gives CAWSPGPAKEQYF.

The rearrangement links TRBV7-2 to TRBJ2-2; 11 bases map to TRBD1. The CDR3 is made up of 15 amino acids. Germline V CDR1 and CDR2: SGHTA, FQGNSA. J lost 7 bases, V lost 5 bases, and 6 bases had no gene match. CDR3 in DNA: TGTGCCAGCAGCCCCGGACAGGGGGCGGGCGGGGAGCTGTTTTTT. It translates to CASSPGQGAGGELFF.

CDR3 region: CASTVFGEGQETQYF. Here the CDR3 DNA reads TGCGCCAGCACCGTCTTCGGGGAGGGCCAAGAGACCCAGTACTTC. The chain is built from TRBV5-1 and TRBJ2-5; TRBD2 aligns across 7 bases. Losses at the gene ends were 6 bases for V and 1 base for J; bases not matched to a gene: 9. Germline lookup yields CDR1 SGHRS and CDR2 YFSETQ. CDR3 length: 15 amino acids.

This chain joins TRBV28 and TRBJ2-5, with 9 bases that match TRBD1. CDR1 MDHEN and CDR2 SYDVKM come from the germline V gene. CDR3 length: 15 amino acids. The junction had 10 bases not matched to a gene; V was cut back by 8 bases and J by 3 bases. CDR3 residues: CASRTGGAFEETQYF. CDR3 sequence (DNA): TGTGCCAGCCGAACAGGGGGCGCCTTTGAAGAGACCCAGTACTTC.

J is TRBJ2-5 and V is TRBV5-8; D remains ambiguous. Germline-derived CDR1 and CDR2 are SGHTS and YDEGEE. Trimming removed 1 base at V and 2 bases at J, with 9 bases between. The CDR3 runs 14 residues. The CDR3 region is CASSLLFSQETQYF. The CDR3 region has the DNA TGTGCCAGCAGCTTGCTGTTCAGTCAAGAGACCCAGTACTTC. The full variable domain, with the rest looked up from reference TRBV5-8 and TRBJ2-5, is EAGVTQSPTHLIKTRGQQATLRCSPISGHTSVYWYQQALGLGLQFLLWYDEGEERNRGNFPPRFSGRQFPNYSSELNVNALELEDSALYLCASSLLFSQETQYFGPGTRLLVL.

This chain connects TRBV29-1 to TRBJ2-7, with D possibly TRBD1 on 5 matching bases. CDR1 SQVTM and CDR2 ANQGSEA come from the germline V gene. This CDR3 spans 12 amino acids. V was trimmed by 6 bases and J by 3 bases, leaving 12 bases between them. This CDR3 reads CSVELQDYEQYF. As DNA, the CDR3 is TGCAGCGTGGAGTTACAGGACTACGAGCAGTACTTC.

The J gene is TRBJ1-2, the V gene TRBV28; maybe TRBD1 (5 bases). The germline V gene encodes CDR1 MDHEN and CDR2 SYDVKM. V dropped 2 bases and J dropped 6 bases, with 19 bases sitting between them. This CDR3 is 16 amino acids long. The CDR3 protein is CASSLPPWQGVNGYTF. The DNA of the CDR3 is TGTGCCAGCAGTTTACCCCCTTGGCAGGGCGTAAATGGCTACACCTTC.

The CDR3 nucleotides are TGTGCCAGCAGCTTTGAGGGGGCTTGGGTGGATGGCTACACCTTC. Translating gives CASSFEGAWVDGYTF. The rearrangement joins TRBV7-2 to TRBJ1-2, with TRBD1 matching 7 bases. CDR1 is SGHTA, CDR2 FQGNSA, per germline. This CDR3 region has 15 residues. The junction had 10 bases not matched to a gene; V was cut back by 3 bases and J by 6 bases. Drawing the rest from reference TRBV7-2 and TRBJ1-2, the complete variable domain is GAGVSQSPSNKVTEKGKDVELRCDPISGHTALYWYRQSLGQGLEFLIYFQGNSAPDKSGLPSDRFSAERTGGSVSTLTIQRTQQEDSAVYLCASSFEGAWVDGYTFGSGTRLTVV.

This clone appeared a single time. This chain uses TRBV18 with TRBJ2-7; no firm D call. The CDR3 is 13 residues long. The V end lost 3 bases, the J end lost 3 bases, and 9 bases lay between the germline ends. Per the germline V gene, CDR1 is KGHSH and CDR2 is LQKENI. CDR3 DNA sequence: TGTGCCAGCTCACCTACTCCAGGCTACGAGCAGTACTTC. Protein sequence: CASSPTPGYEQYF.

The rearrangement joins TRBV7-2 to TRBJ2-1, with 8 bases matching TRBD2. V shed 2 bases and J 4 bases; nucleotides not matched to a gene: 4. This CDR3 has 15 amino acids. Germline values: CDR1 SGHTA, CDR2 FQGNSA. Here the CDR3 reads CASSLIGGEYNEQFF. The CDR3 nucleotides are TGTGCCAGCAGCTTAATCGGGGGGGAATACAATGAGCAGTTCTTC.

The rearrangement links TRBV27 to TRBJ1-1; TRBD1 matches 7 bases. CDR3 length equals 14 residues. The germline gives CDR1 MNHEY, CDR2 SMNVEV (reference sequence). V trimming: 4 bases; J trimming: 5 bases; junction bases outside the gene matches: 7. CDR3 amino acids: CASSWGQSGTEAFF. DNA of the CDR3: TGTGCCAGCAGTTGGGGACAGTCGGGGACTGAAGCTTTCTTT.

CDR3 nucleotide sequence: TGTGCTAGTGGTTCCCCGGGGACAGTTAGCAATCAGCCCCAGCATTTT. This codes for CASGSPGTVSNQPQHF. The chain uses TRBV12-5 and TRBJ1-5; 7 nucleotides match TRBD1. Trimming at V came to 4 bases and at J to 0 bases, leaving 6 bases not matched to a gene. The CDR3 is made up of 16 amino acids. From germline, CDR1 is LGHNT and CDR2 FRNRAP.

The chain carries TRBV4-1 and TRBJ2-4; 13 positions match TRBD2. The CDR3 extends over 17 amino acids. V lost 4 bases and J lost 4; bases outside the gene matches: 7. Germline CDR1 and CDR2: MGHRA and YSYEKL. The CDR3 spells CASSRGGTSGTKNIQYF. The DNA for the CDR3 is TGCGCCAGCAGCCGCGGGGGGACTAGCGGGACTAAAAACATTCAGTACTTC.

The chain couples TRBV19 to TRBJ2-7, with D possibly matching TRBD2 (6 bases). This CDR3 has 14 amino acids. Germline CDR1 LNHDA, CDR2 SQIVND (reference sequence). The V end lost 3 bases, the J end lost 3 bases, and 12 bases lay between the germline ends. The CDR3 loop is CASSIAGLNYEQYF. The CDR3 coding sequence is TGTGCCAGTAGTATCGCGGGGCTTAACTACGAGCAGTACTTC.

A few counts support this clone. CDR3 coding DNA: TGTGCCAGCAGCCCGGACAGGGTGGAGACCCAGTACTTC. As protein: CASSPDRVETQYF. V gene TRBV2 combines with J gene TRBJ2-5, with 8 positions matching TRBD1. With V trimmed by 6 bases and J by 5 bases, 5 bases remained unmatched. Germline lookup yields CDR1 SNHLY and CDR2 FYNNEI. The CDR3 covers 13 residues.

V usage is TRBV6-5 and J usage is TRBJ1-1, with a tentative D call TRBD1 (5 bases). The CDR3 covers 14 residues. CDR1 and CDR2 from the germline V gene are MNHEY and SVGAGI. V gave up 8 bases and J gave up 0 bases, with 13 bases separating them. As DNA, the CDR3 is TGTGCCAGCTCCCCTCCAGGGTTGAACACTGAAGCTTTCTTT. Its protein product is CASSPPGLNTEAFF.

This clone has only one observation. The V gene is TRBV9, the J gene TRBJ1-2; TRBD1 might be the D (5 bases). Deletions cut 2 bases from V and 3 bases from J, with 20 bases between. The germline CDR1 and CDR2 sequences are SGDLS and YYNGEE. The CDR3 is 17 residues long. CDR3 nucleotide sequence: TGTGCCAGCAGCGTCAACCCCGATTTTACAGGCGACTATGGCTACACCTTC. Its protein is CASSVNPDFTGDYGYTF.

This chain connects TRBV4-2 to TRBJ1-5; D is unresolved. V was pared by 1 base and J by 3 bases, with 4 bases between. The V gene's germline CDR1 is LGHNA and CDR2 YNFKEQ. This CDR3 is 13 amino acids long. Here the CDR3 reads CASSQAVNQPQHF. CDR3 nucleotides: TGTGCCAGCAGCCAAGCCGTCAATCAGCCCCAGCATTTT.